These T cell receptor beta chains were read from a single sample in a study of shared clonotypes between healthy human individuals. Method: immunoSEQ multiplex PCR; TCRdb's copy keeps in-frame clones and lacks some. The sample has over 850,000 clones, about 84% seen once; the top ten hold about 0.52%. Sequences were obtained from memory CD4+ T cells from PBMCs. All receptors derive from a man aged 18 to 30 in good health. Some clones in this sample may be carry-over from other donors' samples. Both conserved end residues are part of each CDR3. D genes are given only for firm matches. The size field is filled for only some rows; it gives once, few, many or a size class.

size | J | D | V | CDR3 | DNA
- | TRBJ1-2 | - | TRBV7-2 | CASSLGIYGYTF | TGTGCCAGCAGCTTAGGCATCTATGGCTACACCTTC
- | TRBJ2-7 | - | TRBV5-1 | CASSVSGSYEQYF | TGCGCCAGCAGTGTCAGCGGCTCCTACGAGCAGTACTTC
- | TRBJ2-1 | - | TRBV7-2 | CASSPARSGVYNEQFF | TGTGCCAGCAGCCCCGCGCGGTCCGGGGTCTACAATGAGCAGTTCTTC
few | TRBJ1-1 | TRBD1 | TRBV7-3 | CASSSTVHTRQGQAFF | TGTGCCAGCAGCTCAACCGTTCATACCCGACAGGGACAAGCTTTCTTT
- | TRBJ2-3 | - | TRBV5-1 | CASSFTDGTDTQYF | TGCGCCAGCAGCTTCACGGATGGCACAGATACGCAGTATTTT
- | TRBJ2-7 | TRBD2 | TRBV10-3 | CATLQERENEQYF | TGTGCCACCCTCCAAGAGCGGGAGAATGAGCAGTACTTC
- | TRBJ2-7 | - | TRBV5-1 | CASSLAVGHEQYF | TGCGCCAGCAGCTTGGCGGTAGGGCACGAGCAGTACTTC
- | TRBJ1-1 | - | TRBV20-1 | CSARREAFF | TGCAGTGCTAGACGTGAAGCTTTCTTT
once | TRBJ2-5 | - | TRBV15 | CATSRAARETQYF | TGTGCCACCAGCAGAGCGGCTCGGGAGACCCAGTACTTC
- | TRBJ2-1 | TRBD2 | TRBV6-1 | CASSDGAGGRNEQFF | TGTGCCAGCAGTGACGGGGCGGGAGGGCGGAATGAGCAGTTCTTC
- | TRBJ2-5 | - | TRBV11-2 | CASSLGASSAPAQETQYF | TGTGCCAGCAGCTTAGGCGCGAGCTCCGCTCCGGCCCAAGAGACCCAGTACTTC
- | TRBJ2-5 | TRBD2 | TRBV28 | CASSATSARGAQYF | TGTGCCAGCAGCGCGACTAGCGCTCGCGGGGCCCAGTACTTC
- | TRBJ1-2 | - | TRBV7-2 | CASSLINYGGRTYGYTF | TGTGCCAGCAGCTTAATTAATTATGGGGGACGGACTTATGGCTACACCTTC
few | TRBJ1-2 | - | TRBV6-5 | CASSYSRGKGAGGYTF | TGTGCCAGCAGTTACTCGAGGGGAAAAGGGGCGGGCGGCTACACCTTC
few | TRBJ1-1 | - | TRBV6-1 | CATTLSMNTEAFF | TGTGCCACCACTTTAAGTATGAACACTGAAGCTTTCTTT
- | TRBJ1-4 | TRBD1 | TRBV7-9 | CASSPRQGLEKLFF | TGTGCCAGCAGCCCACGACAGGGCCTTGAAAAACTGTTTTTT
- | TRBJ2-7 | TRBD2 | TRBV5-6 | CASSFFVGGRGTSYEQYF | TGTGCCAGCAGCTTTTTCGTTGGCGGGAGGGGAACCTCCTACGAGCAGTACTTC
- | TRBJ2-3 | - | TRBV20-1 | CSAFTDTQYF | TGCAGTGCCTTCACAGATACGCAGTATTTT
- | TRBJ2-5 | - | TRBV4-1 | CASSQGRGRSETQYF | TGCGCCAGCAGCCAGGGCCGGGGGAGAAGCGAGACCCAGTACTTC
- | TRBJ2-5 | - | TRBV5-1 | CASSFQQTTGTQYF | TGCGCCAGCAGCTTCCAACAAACCACGGGGACCCAGTACTTC
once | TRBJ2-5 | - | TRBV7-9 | CASSLALGTQETQYF | TGTGCCAGCAGCTTAGCGCTTGGTACCCAAGAGACCCAGTACTTC
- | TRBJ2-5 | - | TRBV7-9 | CASSLVSETQYF | TGTGCCAGCAGCTTAGTTTCAGAGACCCAGTACTTC
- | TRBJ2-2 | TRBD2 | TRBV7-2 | CASSFGAGGPDGELFF | TGTGCCAGCAGCTTTGGAGCGGGAGGGCCAGACGGGGAGCTGTTTTTT
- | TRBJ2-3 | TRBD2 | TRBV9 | CASSVEGLAGTDTQYF | TGTGCCAGCAGCGTAGAGGGACTAGCGGGCACAGATACGCAGTATTTT
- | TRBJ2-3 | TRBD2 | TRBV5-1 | CASSPPSGGSTDTQYF | TGCGCCAGCAGCCCACCTAGCGGAGGTAGCACAGATACGCAGTATTTT
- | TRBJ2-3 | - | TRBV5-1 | CASSFKRELDTQYF | TGCGCCAGCAGCTTCAAACGGGAACTCGATACGCAGTATTTT
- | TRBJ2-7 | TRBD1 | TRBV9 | CASSARQGSSSYEQYF | TGTGCCAGCAGCGCAAGACAGGGGTCAAGCTCCTACGAGCAGTACTTC
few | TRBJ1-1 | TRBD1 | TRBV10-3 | CAISESTGRSEAFF | TGTGCCATCAGTGAGTCGACAGGGAGGTCTGAAGCTTTCTTT
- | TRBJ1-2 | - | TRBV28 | CASSPRGHYGYTF | TGTGCCAGCAGCCCCCGGGGCCACTATGGCTACACCTTC
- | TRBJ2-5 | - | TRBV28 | CASTSSFDLETQYF | TGTGCCAGCACTTCATCCTTCGATCTGGAGACCCAGTACTTC
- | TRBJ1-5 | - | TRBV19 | CASSPRPWPQHF | TGTGCCAGTAGTCCGCGACCGTGGCCCCAGCATTTT
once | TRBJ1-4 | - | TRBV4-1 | CASSQDRIGQQGNEKLFF | TGCGCCAGCAGCCAAGATCGGATAGGTCAACAGGGCAATGAAAAACTGTTTTTT
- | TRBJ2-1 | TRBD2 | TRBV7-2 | CASSEGLAFTEQFF | TGTGCCAGCAGCGAGGGACTAGCGTTTACTGAGCAGTTCTTC
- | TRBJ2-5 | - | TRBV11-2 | CATGQLQETQYF | TGTGCCACCGGACAGCTCCAAGAGACCCAGTACTTC
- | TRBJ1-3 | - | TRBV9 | CASSVGGGRIGNTIYF | TGTGCCAGCAGCGTAGGAGGGGGTCGGATTGGAAACACCATATATTTT
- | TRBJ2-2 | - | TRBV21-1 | CASSSTGDKAYNTGELFF | TGTGCCAGCTCGTCGACAGGGGATAAAGCATACAACACCGGGGAGCTGTTTTTT
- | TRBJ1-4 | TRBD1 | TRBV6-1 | CASRTGANEKLFF | TGTGCCAGCCGGACAGGGGCTAATGAAAAACTGTTTTTT
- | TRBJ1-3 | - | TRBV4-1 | CASSQPTRGNTIYF | TGCGCCAGCAGCCAACCTACACGGGGGAACACCATATATTTT
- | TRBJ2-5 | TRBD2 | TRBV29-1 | CSVGMRGETQYF | TGCAGCGTGGGGATGCGGGGGGAGACCCAGTACTTC
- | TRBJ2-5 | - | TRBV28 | CASSSRAREYQETQYF | TGTGCCAGCAGTTCACGGGCCCGAGAGTACCAAGAGACCCAGTACTTC
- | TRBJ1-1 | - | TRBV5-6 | CASINRVVGEAFF | TGTGCCAGCATAAACAGGGTGGTCGGTGAAGCTTTCTTT
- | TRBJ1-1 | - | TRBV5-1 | CASSSTGSHTEAFF | TGCGCCAGCAGCTCCACAGGGTCCCACACTGAAGCTTTCTTT
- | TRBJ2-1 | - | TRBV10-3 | CAISSTESYNEQFF | TGTGCCATCAGTTCCACCGAGTCCTACAATGAGCAGTTCTTC
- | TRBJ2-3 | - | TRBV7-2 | CASSFQFGVSTDTQYF | TGTGCCAGCAGCTTTCAGTTCGGAGTCAGCACAGATACGCAGTATTTT
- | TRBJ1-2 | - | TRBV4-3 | CASSQDGGGTNYGYTF | TGCGCCAGCAGCCAAGACGGGGGAGGAACTAACTATGGCTACACCTTC
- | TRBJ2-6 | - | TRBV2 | CASSEFVSDLTF | TGTGCCAGCAGTGAATTCGTTTCTGACCTGACTTTC
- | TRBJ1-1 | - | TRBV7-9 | CASSPYTGVQAFF | TGTGCCAGCAGCCCTTACACCGGGGTACAAGCTTTCTTT
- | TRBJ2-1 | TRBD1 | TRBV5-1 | CASSSGSGQGLNEQFF | TGCGCCAGCAGCTCGGGATCGGGACAGGGACTCAATGAGCAGTTCTTC
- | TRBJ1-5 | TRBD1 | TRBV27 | CASSGTGGQPQHF | TGTGCCAGCAGTGGGACAGGCGGTCAGCCCCAGCATTTT
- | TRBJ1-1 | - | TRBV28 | CASSRTQGIPIAFF | TGTGCCAGCAGCCGGACTCAGGGGATCCCAATCGCTTTCTTT
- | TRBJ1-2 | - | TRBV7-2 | CASSLYGDGYTF | TGTGCCAGCAGCCTATACGGGGACGGCTACACCTTC
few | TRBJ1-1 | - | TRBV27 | CASSLFRGSAEAFF | TGTGCCAGCAGTTTATTCCGGGGATCAGCTGAAGCTTTCTTT
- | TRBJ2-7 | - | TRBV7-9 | CASTPRTAGLSYEQYF | TGTGCCAGCACCCCTAGGACGGCAGGGCTTTCCTACGAGCAGTACTTC